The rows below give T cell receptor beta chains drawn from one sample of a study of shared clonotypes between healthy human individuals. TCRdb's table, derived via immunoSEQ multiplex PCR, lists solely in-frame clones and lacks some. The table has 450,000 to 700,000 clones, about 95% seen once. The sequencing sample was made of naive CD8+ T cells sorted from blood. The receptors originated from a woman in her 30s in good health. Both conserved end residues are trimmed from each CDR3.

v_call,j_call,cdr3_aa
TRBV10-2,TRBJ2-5,ASSEGGTEARETQY
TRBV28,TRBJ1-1,ASSFSGQTLNTEAF
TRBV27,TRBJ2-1,ASSPMTSGYNEQF
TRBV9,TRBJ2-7,ASSLTSGSYEQY
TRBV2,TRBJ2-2,ASSEAPPGPQNTGELF
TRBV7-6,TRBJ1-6,ASSAGQGASPLH
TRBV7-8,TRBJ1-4,ASSLWGNEKLF
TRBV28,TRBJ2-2,ASSFAGGGFTGELF
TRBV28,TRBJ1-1,ASSFMGSTEAF
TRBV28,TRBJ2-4,ASSGAQGDLILAKNIQY
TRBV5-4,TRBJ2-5,ASSSEAQETQY
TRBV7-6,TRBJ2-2,ASSPSRLAGYASTGELF
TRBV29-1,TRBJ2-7,SVVLAYRGTYEQY
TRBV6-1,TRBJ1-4,ASNRINEKLF
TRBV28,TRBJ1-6,ASTPGPSNSPLH
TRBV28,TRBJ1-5,ASSFVRQGGNQPQH
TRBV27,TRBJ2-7,ASFHGTGLGEQY
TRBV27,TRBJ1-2,ASSFGQGAYGYT
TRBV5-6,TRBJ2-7,ASSLSGYEQY
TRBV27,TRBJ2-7,ASSSHNLAGGPREQY
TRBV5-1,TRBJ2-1,ASSIATSGRSIWNEQF
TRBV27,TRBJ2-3,ASRARLGGTDTQY
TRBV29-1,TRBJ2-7,SVEEGGPVYEQY
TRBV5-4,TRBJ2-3,ASSLSTDTQY
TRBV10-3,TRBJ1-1,AIGQGTVGTEAF
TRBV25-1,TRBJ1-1,ASATGEMNTEAF
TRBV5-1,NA,ASSLASLRTFSYEQY
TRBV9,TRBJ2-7,ASSQDLAASYEQY
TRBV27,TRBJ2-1,ATLMDRGKYNEQF
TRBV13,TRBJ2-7,ASSSTTQRASEQY
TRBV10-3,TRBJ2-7,AISDGAGGRPYEQY
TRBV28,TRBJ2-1,ASSGTIEQF
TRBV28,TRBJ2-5,ASRKILWREQETQY
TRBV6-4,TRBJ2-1,ARSTDRASYNEQF
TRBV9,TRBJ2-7,ASSSWTGEQY
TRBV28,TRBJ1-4,ASSFRVGNEKLF
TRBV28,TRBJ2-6,ASSLVGANVLT
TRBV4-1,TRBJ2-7,ASSQRAREGSYEQY
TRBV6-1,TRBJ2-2,ASSESSYTGELF
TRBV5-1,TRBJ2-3,ASSDPAGGPTDTQY
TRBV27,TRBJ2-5,ASSSWGGRETQY
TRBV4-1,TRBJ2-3,ASSQVPGSGTDTQY
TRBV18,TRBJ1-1,ASSSTLTEAF
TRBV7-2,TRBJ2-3,ASSLKQGEWIDTQY
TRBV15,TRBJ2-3,ATSRDMAESTDTQY
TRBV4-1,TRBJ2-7,ASSQARLGRTSYEQY
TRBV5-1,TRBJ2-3,ASSLDGNTQY
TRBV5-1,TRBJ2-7,ASSFRQGAYEQY
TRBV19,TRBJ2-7,ASSPSTGPYEQY
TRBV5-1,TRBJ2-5,ASSRGTEQETQY
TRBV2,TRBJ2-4,ASSYTGGAKNIQY
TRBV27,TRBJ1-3,ASKNLPSGDTIY
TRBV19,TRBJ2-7,ASSPGTRYYEQY
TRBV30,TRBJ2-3,AWSVDTQY
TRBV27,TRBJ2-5,ASSFTRRGYQETQY
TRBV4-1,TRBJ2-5,ASSPIAGETQY
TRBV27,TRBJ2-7,ASSQGAGGPGEQY